This paragraph reports one T cell receptor beta chain. Its antigen is still unknown. Per the germline V gene, CDR1 is MGHDK and CDR2 is SYGVNS. V was clipped by 6 bases and J by 7 bases, with 10 bases between them. The CDR3 covers 12 residues. The sample belongs to a study of radiotherapy plus CTLA-4 blockade in lung cancer. About the study: Disease control reached 31%, with objective responses in 15% to 20%. Broader study findings: After radiotherapy and ipilimumab, tumor-derived clones expanded in peripheral blood. The best prediction of response reportedly came from early blood T cell clone dynamics, with interferon-beta.

Here immunoSEQ multiplex PCR was the method, and the copy in TCRdb shows in-frame clones only, minus some. The sample carries about 90,000 clones, roughly four fifths recorded once. Chemo-refractory metastatic non-small-cell lung cancer patients underwent focal radiation alongside CTLA-4 blockade with ipilimumab. The chain is built from TRBV25-1 and TRBJ2-1; the D gene is possibly TRBD2 (6 bases). The material was peripheral blood, obtained from a patient treated with radiotherapy plus ipilimumab. The clonotype comes from a human donor with non-small cell lung cancer that progressed on radiotherapy plus ipilimumab. CDR3 sequence: CASREGQNEQFF. The CDR3 DNA is TGTGCCAGCAGGGAGGGCCAGAATGAGCAGTTCTTC.